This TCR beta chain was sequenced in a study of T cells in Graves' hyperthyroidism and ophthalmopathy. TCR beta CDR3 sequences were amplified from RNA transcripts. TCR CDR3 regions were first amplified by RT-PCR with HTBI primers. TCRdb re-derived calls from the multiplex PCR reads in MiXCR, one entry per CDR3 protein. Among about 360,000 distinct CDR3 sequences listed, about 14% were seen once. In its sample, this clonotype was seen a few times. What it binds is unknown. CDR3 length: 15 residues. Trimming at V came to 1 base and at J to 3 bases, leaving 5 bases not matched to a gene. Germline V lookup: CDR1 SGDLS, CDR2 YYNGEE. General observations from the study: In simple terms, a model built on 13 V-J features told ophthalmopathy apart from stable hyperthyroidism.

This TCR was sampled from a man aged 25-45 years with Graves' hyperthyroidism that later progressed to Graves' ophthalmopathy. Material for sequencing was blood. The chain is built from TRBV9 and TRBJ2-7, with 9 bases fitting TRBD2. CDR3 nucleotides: TGTGCCAGCAGCGTATCTAGCGGGGACAACTACGAGCAGTACTTC. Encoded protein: CASSVSSGDNYEQYF.